The following is a TCR beta chain sequence with its context. Its specificity is unknown. The data originate from a study of OX40 agonist ivuxolimab in advanced cancers. The wider study: Dose-escalation cases comprised hepatocellular carcinoma, melanoma, renal cell or head and neck cancer. Prior therapy, whether anti-PD-1, anti-PD-L1 or anti-CTLA-4, was allowed, and more than 35% had some. Points from the study as a whole: Some nonresponders additionally presented with little normalized T-cell clonal expansion.

Germline V gene sequence: CDR1 LNHDA, CDR2 SQIVND (reference sequence). The V end was cut by 4 bases, the J end by 0 bases, with 7 bases between. The CDR3 runs to 13 residues. No patient had autoimmune disease or received systemic immunosuppression. Produced via immunoSEQ multiplex PCR; TCRdb's table is partial and in-frame only. This sample carries tens of thousands of clones, 87% of them seen once, and the ten largest clones take 1.5% to 2%. The V gene is TRBV19, the J gene TRBJ2-7, with D possibly being TRBD1 (5 bases). This material consisted of CD4+ or CD8+ T cells sorted from blood, taken in a trial of the OX40 agonist ivuxolimab. This TCR was sampled from an adult with an advanced solid tumor such as melanoma, head and neck, liver or kidney cancer. The CDR3 sequence: CASSKGHSYEQYF. In DNA, the CDR3 is TGTGCCAGTAGTAAAGGACACTCCTACGAGCAGTACTTC.